A selection of T cell receptor beta chains follows, all from one sample in a study of blood T cell repertoires in COVID-19. Here immunoSEQ multiplex PCR was the method, and the copy in TCRdb shows in-frame clones only, minus some. The table shows tens of thousands of clones, with approximately 79% occurring only once. The source material was peripheral blood. All receptors come from a human donor in a cohort sampled during active COVID-19. CDR3s include the opening cysteine and the closing phenylalanine or tryptophan. Fields, in order: J gene, V gene, CDR3 protein.

TRBJ2-2 | TRBV4-1 | CASSHSASGGELFF
TRBJ1-6 | TRBV4-3 | CASSDTLSYNSPLHF
TRBJ1-5 | TRBV6-2/TRBV6-3 | CASSAQGGNQPQHF
TRBJ2-3 | TRBV27 | CASSLNRGTDTQYF
TRBJ2-7 | TRBV3-1/TRBV3-2 | CASSLEGTQRSYEQYF
TRBJ2-7 | TRBV5-4 | CASSSKGLAGGPIYEQYF
TRBJ1-3 | TRBV4-3 | CASSQDPGFTGNTIYF
TRBJ2-7 | TRBV5-1 | CASSLGGREVNEQYF
TRBJ2-6 | TRBV10-3 | CAISETGDGANVLTF
TRBJ1-3 | TRBV14 | CASSQTRTGRSGNTIYF
TRBJ1-5 | TRBV7-8 | CASSQQGGQPQHF
TRBJ1-5 | TRBV19 | CASSIRGQGSNQPQHF
TRBJ2-7 | TRBV7-6 | CASSLVSGGGYEQYF
TRBJ2-5 | TRBV5-8 | CASSFGTGGFETQYF
TRBJ1-1 | TRBV12-1 | CASSWDRQYHTEAFF
TRBJ2-3 | TRBV2 | CASIAGGPSDTQYF
TRBJ2-1 | TRBV28 | CASSLLGQAPNEQFF
TRBJ2-7 | TRBV7-2 | CASSESTGGIYEQYF
TRBJ2-3 | TRBV5-8 | CASSFDSSSTDTQYF
TRBJ2-3 | TRBV18 | CASSPPGGLAGGRNTQYF
TRBJ1-5 | TRBV7-6 | CASSPVGNQPQHF
TRBJ2-1 | TRBV7-9 | CASSPPYPGNEQFF
TRBJ2-1 | TRBV30 | CAWSLVAGGLVQFF
TRBJ2-3 | TRBV5-1 | CASSTGQGIDTQYF
TRBJ2-5 | TRBV5-4 | CASSFRTIKETQYF
TRBJ2-1 | TRBV18 | CASTPAGLAGEQFF
TRBJ2-2 | TRBV7-9 | CASSLHEGAIRLAGELFF
TRBJ1-1 | TRBV2 | CASSEADRGSEAFF
TRBJ2-3 | TRBV6-2/TRBV6-3 | CASSYPTSGGAADTQYF
TRBJ1-2 | TRBV6-5 | CASSSTADRDGYTF
TRBJ2-7 | TRBV3-1/TRBV3-2 | CASNPGLAEPVNF
TRBJ2-7 | TRBV7-9 | CASSSFSGTLHEQYF
TRBJ2-7 | TRBV7-8 | CASSLAPLAGVHEQYF
TRBJ1-2 | TRBV28 | CASSLGGGENYGYTF
TRBJ1-4 | TRBV19 | CASTGWGEKLFF
TRBJ1-1 | TRBV27 | CASSLAEAAFAEAFF
TRBJ1-2 | TRBV5-4 | CASSLLEETNYGYTF
TRBJ1-1 | TRBV6-1 | CASSEGGRWYTEAFF
TRBJ2-3 | TRBV9 | CASSVEGTSVDTQYF
TRBJ2-5 | TRBV23-1 | CASSQLIGGRKETQYF
TRBJ1-2 | TRBV28 | CASSPTSRQGADYGYTF
TRBJ2-7 | TRBV6-5 | CASSRRRDYYEQYF
TRBJ2-5 | TRBV27 | CASSLSVRQGEYF
TRBJ2-7 | TRBV7-2 | CASSSNPGQPYEQYF
TRBJ2-3 | TRBV27 | CASSSGGSTDTQYF
TRBJ2-7 | TRBV2 | CASSEGEAWEQYF
TRBJ1-1 | TRBV7-9 | CASSFQGTEAFF
TRBJ1-4 | TRBV7-9 | CASSLDSTGYEKLFF
TRBJ1-5 | TRBV6-1 | CASSDDVENQPQHF
TRBJ2-5 | TRBV6-2/TRBV6-3 | CASSYSATEGTQYF
TRBJ2-3 | TRBV28 | CASSLADTDTQYF
TRBJ2-1 | TRBV12-3/TRBV12-4 | CASSFDREQFF
TRBJ2-1 | TRBV12-5 | CASGPAASSGTSGSVLAFNEQFF
TRBJ1-6 | TRBV19 | CASSISAVNNSPLHF
TRBJ2-3 | TRBV29-1 | CSVAGQGINTDTQYF
TRBJ1-2 | TRBV2 | CASSEWAGTNYGYTF
TRBJ2-7 | TRBV4-1 | CASSQVGALAGEPYEQYF
TRBJ1-3 | TRBV28 | CASSLGSTSGNTIYF
TRBJ1-3 | TRBV9 | CASSVGGSAGNTIYF